This T cell receptor beta chain was obtained from a study of OX40 agonist ivuxolimab in advanced cancers. Study in general: Participants, 65% to 85% male, averaged 60 years of age, ranging from roughly 23 to 80. Prior therapy, whether anti-PD-1, anti-PD-L1 or anti-CTLA-4, was allowed, and 35% to 40% had some. Regarding the study as a whole: CD8+ T cells averaged more expanded clones than CD4+. The authors did not determine the antigen specificity of the expanded peripheral T cells.

A remark on this clone: No antigen is known for it.

Per germline, CDR1 SNHLY and CDR2 FYNNEI. J lost 8 bases, V lost 5 bases, and 7 bases had no gene match. The CDR3 covers 14 residues. Clones were sequenced by immunoSEQ multiplex PCR, and TCRdb holds only the in-frame ones, with some missing. This sample yields some 75,000 clones, of which roughly 88% are seen a single time; 0.65% to 0.8% belongs to the top ten. Sequencing was performed on CD4+ or CD8+ T cells sorted from blood, taken in a trial of the OX40 agonist ivuxolimab. The TCR comes from an adult with an advanced solid tumor such as melanoma, head and neck, liver or kidney cancer. The rearrangement uses TRBV2 and TRBJ1-5; the match to TRBD1 covers 9 bases. The CDR3 sequence is CASSLQGAGEPQHF. CDR3 in DNA: TGTGCCAGCAGTTTACAGGGGGCCGGAGAGCCCCAGCATTTT.